The text below deals with one T cell receptor (beta chain). Its antigen is currently unknown. The data stem from a study of CD8 T cells in Susac syndrome. TCR beta was sequenced from blood CD8+ and CD4+ T cells. TEMRA cells were FACS-enriched, and CD8+ and CD4+ T cells were isolated negatively. V dropped 5 bases and J dropped 3; count of bases not matched to a gene: 5. The germline V gene has CDR1 SQVTM and CDR2 ANQGSEA. The CDR3 runs to 13 residues. Random hexamers were used to reverse transcribe an amount of roughly 0.5 to 1 ug RNA. By means of immunoSEQ multiplex PCR, TCR beta CDR3 spanning 54 Vbeta and 13 Jbeta underwent amplification. Each CDR3 protein is one row after TCRdb ran MiXCR on the immunoSEQ multiplex PCR reads. Of about 250,000 distinct CDR3 sequences in the sample, 93% were seen once. Study-wide results and limits: Individuals included in the TCR sequencing and HLA analysis were acknowledged by the study to be relatively few in number.

The rearrangement uses TRBV29-1 and TRBJ1-1, with 8 nucleotides matching TRBD1. Sequences were obtained from CD4+ T cells from PBMCs. The TCR originated in a human donor with multiple sclerosis. In DNA form, the CDR3 reads TGCAGCGTTCTTGGACAGGGTCACACTGAAGCTTTCTTT. It is translated as CSVLGQGHTEAFF.